This is a list of T cell receptor beta chains from one sample in a study of breast tumors, draining lymph nodes, adjacent tissues. TCRdb passed the multiplex PCR reads through MiXCR, listing each CDR3 protein once. Seen here are about 230,000 distinct CDR3 sequences, roughly 30% observed once, and the top ten hold about 1.4%. The sample taken for sequencing was axillary lymph node tissue. The receptors stem from a female donor with breast cancer. Some clones in this sample may be carry-over from other donors' samples. CDR3s include the opening cysteine and the closing phenylalanine or tryptophan. D genes are given only for firm matches. Expanded clones get a size class; other rows say once, few or many, or leave the size out.

TRBD1,16,TRBJ1-3,once,TRBV9,TGTGCCAGCAGCGTAGGAAGACAGGGGTCTTTGAACACCATATATTTT,CASSVGRQGSLNTIYF
TRBD2,12,TRBJ2-5,many,TRBV20-1,TGCAGTGCCCCTCCGGGGGGAGAGACCCAGTACTTC,CSAPPGGETQYF
-,14,TRBJ2-3,many,TRBV7-9,TGTGCCAGCAGCCGACGGAGGAGCACAGATACGCAGTATTTT,CASSRRRSTDTQYF
TRBD1,15,TRBJ1-2,-,TRBV30,TGTGCCTGGAGTGTATTCACAGGGGGCTCAGGTGGCTACACCTTC,CAWSVFTGGSGGYTF
-,16,TRBJ2-5,-,TRBV19,TGTGCCAGTAGTACCCAGGGGGGCGGGAGATTAGAGACCCAGTACTTC,CASSTQGGGRLETQYF
-,13,TRBJ1-5,many,TRBV11-1,TGTGCCAGCAGTCGGGAGGGCAATCAGCCCCAGCATTTT,CASSREGNQPQHF
-,17,TRBJ1-5,-,TRBV20-1,TGCAGTGCTATTAGGAGGAGGGGGGCGAGCAGCAATCAGCCCCAGCATTTT,CSAIRRRGASSNQPQHF
-,12,TRBJ2-2,-,TRBV29-1,TGCAGCGTTGCGAGGGACGCCGGGGAGCTGCTTTTT,CSVARDAGELLF
-,12,TRBJ1-2,many,TRBV6-2/TRBV6-3,TGTGCCAGCAGTTATCGGGGTGCGGGCTACACCTTC,CASSYRGAGYTF
TRBD1,15,TRBJ2-7,many,TRBV27,TGTGCCAGCAGTCTAAGCCCGGGGACAGCCTACGAGCAGTACTTC,CASSLSPGTAYEQYF
TRBD2,16,TRBJ2-7,many,TRBV28,TGTGCCAGCAGCTCCCGACCAGCGGGGAGCTCCTACGAGCAGTACTTC,CASSSRPAGSSYEQYF
-,14,TRBJ1-2,-,TRBV29-1,TGCAGCGTTCCACCAGGAGGAGGGTCCTATGGCTACACCTTC,CSVPPGGGSYGYTF
-,10,TRBJ1-6,-,TRBV20-1,TGCAGTGCTAATGGGCCACCCCTCCACTTT,CSANGPPLHF
-,13,TRBJ1-2,many,TRBV28,TGTGCCAGCAGTTTATGGACAGAATATGGCTACACCTTC,CASSLWTEYGYTF
-,14,TRBJ2-7,many,TRBV15,TGTGCCACCAGCAACCCACTAGTCTCTGGCGAGCAGTACTTC,CATSNPLVSGEQYF
TRBD1,15,TRBJ1-1,-,TRBV6-5,TGTGCCAGCAGGCCTAACAGGGGGGCGAACACTGAAGCTTTCTTT,CASRPNRGANTEAFF
TRBD2,18,TRBJ2-1,many,TRBV7-6,TGTGCCAGCAGCTTACAACTAGCGGGAGGAATCAGTGGCAATGAGCAGTTCTTC,CASSLQLAGGISGNEQFF
-,11,TRBJ2-7,many,TRBV30,TGTGCCTTTAGCTCTGCCTACGAGCAGTACTTC,CAFSSAYEQYF
-,15,TRBJ1-2,-,TRBV20-1,TGCAGTGCTAGAGACCTGCAGGGAAAAAACTATGGCTACACCTTC,CSARDLQGKNYGYTF
-,16,TRBJ1-3,many,TRBV19,TGTGCCAGTAGTGATACCGGGACGGATCCTGGAAACACCATATATTTT,CASSDTGTDPGNTIYF
-,13,TRBJ1-1,few,TRBV12-3/TRBV12-4,TGTGCCAGCAGTTTGAAAGGGCGTACTGAAGCTTTCTTT,CASSLKGRTEAFF
-,18,TRBJ2-7,many,TRBV24-1,TGTGCCACCAGTGATTTAATTTTGGGGGGGCGCCTCTCCTACGAGCAGTACTTC,CATSDLILGGRLSYEQYF
-,14,TRBJ1-1,few,TRBV12-3/TRBV12-4,TGTGCCAGCAGGGCCGGGACACCTAACACTGAAGCTTTCTTT,CASRAGTPNTEAFF
-,15,TRBJ2-1,-,TRBV6-5,TGTGCCAGCAGTCACTCGAGGGCACAGGGCAATGAGCAGTTCTTC,CASSHSRAQGNEQFF
TRBD1,14,TRBJ2-1,-,TRBV9,TGTGCCAGCAGCGTAAGACAGGGAGCCAATGAGCAGTTCTTC,CASSVRQGANEQFF
TRBD1,15,TRBJ1-4,many,TRBV12-3/TRBV12-4,TGTGCCAGCAGTTTTACAGGGGGCGAGAATGAAAAACTGTTTTTT,CASSFTGGENEKLFF
TRBD1,14,TRBJ2-7,-,TRBV20-1,TGCAGTGGAGCCGGGACAGCGACGGGTGTCAAGCAGTACTTC,CSGAGTATGVKQYF
-,14,TRBJ1-1,few,TRBV7-9,TGTGCCAGCAGCCAAGGGAGCATGAACACTGAAGCTTTCTTT,CASSQGSMNTEAFF
TRBD1,16,TRBJ1-2,many,TRBV7-2,TGTGCCAGCAGCCTCACTGCGACAGGGGAGAACTATGGCTACACCTTC,CASSLTATGENYGYTF
TRBD1,16,TRBJ1-2,-,TRBV20-1,TGCAGTGCTCCCAACACCGGGACAGATTCTAACTATGGCTACACCTTC,CSAPNTGTDSNYGYTF
-,13,TRBJ2-2,many,TRBV29-1,TGCAGCGTTGAGGGGGGCCGTCCCGGGGAGCTGTTTTTT,CSVEGGRPGELFF
TRBD1,17,TRBJ1-2,many,TRBV7-7,TGTGCTAGCAGCTTACTACAACTTCGGACAGGACACTATGGCTACACCTTC,CASSLLQLRTGHYGYTF
-,14,TRBJ2-7,many,TRBV3-1,TGTGCCAGCAGCCAAGGAGCACAAAGCTACGAGCAGTACTTC,CASSQGAQSYEQYF
-,12,TRBJ2-3,many,TRBV7-6,TGTGCCAGCAGCCCAGGGGTAGATACGCAGTATTTT,CASSPGVDTQYF